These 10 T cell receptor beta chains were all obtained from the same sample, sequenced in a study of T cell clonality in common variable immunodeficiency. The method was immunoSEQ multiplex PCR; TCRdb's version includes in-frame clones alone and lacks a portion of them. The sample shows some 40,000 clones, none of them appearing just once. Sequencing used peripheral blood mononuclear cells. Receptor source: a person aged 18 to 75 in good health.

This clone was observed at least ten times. This CDR3 is CSVPTSALSGTQYF. The part of the CDR3 DNA that was read is TGCAGTGTCCCGACTAGCGCCCTTAGTGGCACG. This sequence joins TRBV20-1 and TRBJ2-3, with 8 bases that match TRBD2. The read halts 3 residues ahead of the CDR3 end, with the missing end drawn from the germline J gene. CDR1 DFQATT and CDR2 SNEGSKA come from the germline V gene (reference sequence). The CDR3 has 14 residues.

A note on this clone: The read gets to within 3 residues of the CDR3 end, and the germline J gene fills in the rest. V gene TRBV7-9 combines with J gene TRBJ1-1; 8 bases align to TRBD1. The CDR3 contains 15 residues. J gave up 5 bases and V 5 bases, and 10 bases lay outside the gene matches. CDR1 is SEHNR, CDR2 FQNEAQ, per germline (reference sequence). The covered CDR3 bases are TGTGCCAGCAGCCAAACCGGACAGGGTTTGACTGAA. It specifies CASSQTGQGLTE. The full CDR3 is CASSQTGQGLTEAFF.

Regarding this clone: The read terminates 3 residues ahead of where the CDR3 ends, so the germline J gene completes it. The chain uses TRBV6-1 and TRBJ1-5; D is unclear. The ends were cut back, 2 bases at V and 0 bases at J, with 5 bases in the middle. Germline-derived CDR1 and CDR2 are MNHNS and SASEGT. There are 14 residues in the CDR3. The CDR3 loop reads CASSETLSNQPQHF. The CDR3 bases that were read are TGTGCCAGCAGTGAAACTCTTAGCAATCAGCCC.

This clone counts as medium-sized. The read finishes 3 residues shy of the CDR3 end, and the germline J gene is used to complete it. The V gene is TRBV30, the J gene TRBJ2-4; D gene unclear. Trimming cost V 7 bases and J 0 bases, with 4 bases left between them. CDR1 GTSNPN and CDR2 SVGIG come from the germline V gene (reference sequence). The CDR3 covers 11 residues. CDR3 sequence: CAYIAKNIQYF. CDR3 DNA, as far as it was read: TGTGCCTACATAGCCAAAAACATT.

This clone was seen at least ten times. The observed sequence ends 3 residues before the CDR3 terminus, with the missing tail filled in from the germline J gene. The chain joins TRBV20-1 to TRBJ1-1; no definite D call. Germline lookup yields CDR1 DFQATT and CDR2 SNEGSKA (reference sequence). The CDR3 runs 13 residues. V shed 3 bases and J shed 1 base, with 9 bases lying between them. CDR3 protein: CSARNGRNTEAFF. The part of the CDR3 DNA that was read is TGCAGTGCTAGGAACGGTCGGAACACTGAA.

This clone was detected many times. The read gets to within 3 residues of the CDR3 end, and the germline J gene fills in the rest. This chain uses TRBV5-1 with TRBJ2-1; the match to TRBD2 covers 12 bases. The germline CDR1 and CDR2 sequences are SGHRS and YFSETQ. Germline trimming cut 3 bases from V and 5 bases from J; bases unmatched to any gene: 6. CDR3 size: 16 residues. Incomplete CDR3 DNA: TGCGCCAGCAGCTATCGACTAGCGGGAGATGACAATGAG. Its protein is CASSYRLAGDDNE. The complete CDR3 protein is CASSYRLAGDDNEQFF.

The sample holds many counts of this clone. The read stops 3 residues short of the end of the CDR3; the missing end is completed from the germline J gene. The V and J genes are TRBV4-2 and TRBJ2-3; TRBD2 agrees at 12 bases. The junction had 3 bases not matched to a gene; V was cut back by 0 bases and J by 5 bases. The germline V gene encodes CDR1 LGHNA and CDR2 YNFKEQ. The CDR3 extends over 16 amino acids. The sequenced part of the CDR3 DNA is TGTGCCAGCAGCCAAGAGACTAGCGGGAGAATAGATACG. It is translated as CASSQETSGRIDT. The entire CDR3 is CASSQETSGRIDTQYF.

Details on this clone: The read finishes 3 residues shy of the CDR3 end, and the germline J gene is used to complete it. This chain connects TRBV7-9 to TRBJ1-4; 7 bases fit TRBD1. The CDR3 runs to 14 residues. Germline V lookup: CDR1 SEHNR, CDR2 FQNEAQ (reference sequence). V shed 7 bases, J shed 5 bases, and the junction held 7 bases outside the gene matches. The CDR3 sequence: CASTTQGGNEKLFF. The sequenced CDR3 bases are TGTGCCAGCACCACTCAGGGGGGAAATGAAAAA. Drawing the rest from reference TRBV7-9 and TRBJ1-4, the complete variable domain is DTGVSQNPRHKITKRGQNVTFRCDPISEHNRLYWYRQTLGQGPEFLTYFQNEAQLEKSRLLSDRFSAERPKGSFSTLEIQRTEQGDSAMYLCASTTQGGNEKLFFGSGTQLSVL.

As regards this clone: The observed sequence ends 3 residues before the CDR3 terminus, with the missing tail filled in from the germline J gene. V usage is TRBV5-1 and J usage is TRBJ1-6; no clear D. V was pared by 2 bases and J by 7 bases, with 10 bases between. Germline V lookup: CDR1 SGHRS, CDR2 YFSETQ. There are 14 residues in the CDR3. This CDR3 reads CASSFRGMNSPLHF. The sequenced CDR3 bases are TGCGCCAGCAGCTTCCGGGGAATGAATTCACCC.

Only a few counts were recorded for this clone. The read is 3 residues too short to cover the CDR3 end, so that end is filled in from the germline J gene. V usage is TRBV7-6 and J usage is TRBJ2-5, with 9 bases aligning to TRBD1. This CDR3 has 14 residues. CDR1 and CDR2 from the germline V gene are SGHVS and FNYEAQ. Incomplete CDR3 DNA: TGTGCCAGCAGCTACCGGGACAGGGAGTATACC. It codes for CASSYRDREYT. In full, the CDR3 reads CASSYRDREYTQYF.